This passage covers 9 T cell receptor beta chains from one sample sequenced in a study of Ad26.COV2.S vaccination and SARS-CoV-2 variants. Some clones are missing from TCRdb's copy, which holds only in-frame ones; the method was immunoSEQ multiplex PCR. The table lists 350,000 to 500,000 clones, 89% of them singletons. The treatment was: some 20 received Ad26.COV2.S at low or high dose, single or two shots; about 5 received placebo; per-sample allocation not given. Collection of samples fell on day 63 after the first vaccine or placebo injection. The sample was peripheral blood, taken in a trial of Ad26.COV2.S vaccine versus placebo. These receptors were collected from a person aged 18-60 years who received the Ad26.COV2.S COVID-19 vaccine or a placebo.

This clone was counted a single time. The chain employs TRBV7-9 and TRBJ2-1; a weak D match, TRBD2 (6 bases). CDR3 length: 16 amino acids. CDR1 is SEHNR and CDR2 is FQNEAQ in the germline V gene (reference sequence). V lost 3 bases, J lost 6 bases, and 18 bases lay in between. The CDR3 spells CASSFFFGGTGNEQFF. The DNA for the CDR3 is TGTGCCAGCAGCTTTTTCTTCGGGGGAACCGGCAATGAGCAGTTCTTC.

This clone was seen more than once but under ten times. Distinct nucleotide sequences in the sample also encode this CDR3. The chain couples TRBV18 to TRBJ1-5, with D uncertain. In germline, CDR1 is KGHSH, CDR2 LQKENI. This CDR3 is 13 amino acids long. Trimming removed 3 bases from V and 4 bases from J, with 7 bases in between. CDR3 bases: TGTGCCAGCTCACCGACGGGTAATCAGCCCCAGCATTTT. This sequence encodes CASSPTGNQPQHF.

This clone has a handful of counts. V gene TRBV29-1 combines with J gene TRBJ1-2; D is possibly TRBD1 (6 bases). The germline gives CDR1 SQVTM, CDR2 ANQGSEA. The V end was cut by 4 bases, the J end by 9 bases, with 18 bases between. The CDR3 runs to 13 residues. Written as DNA, the CDR3 is TGCAGCGTTGTCGACCCACAGGGAAGGCGCTACACCTTC. Protein product: CSVVDPQGRRYTF. The full variable domain, in which reference TRBV29-1 and TRBJ1-2 provide the parts outside the CDR3, is SAVISQKPSRDICQRGTSLTIQCQVDSQVTMMFWYRQQPGQSLTLIATANQGSEATYESGFVIDKFPISRPNLTFSTLTVSNMSPEDSSIYLCSVVDPQGRRYTFGSGTRLTVV.

CDR3 coding DNA: TGCGCCAGCAGCCCGTCTAGCGGGGGGGCCTGGAATGAGCAGTTCTTC. Translated: CASSPSSGGAWNEQFF. The chain couples TRBV5-1 to TRBJ2-1, with 12 bases fitting TRBD2. V gave up 4 bases and J gave up 7 bases; unmatched junction bases: 9. The germline V gene has CDR1 SGHRS and CDR2 YFSETQ. CDR3 length equals 16 residues. Full variable domain (rest looked up from reference TRBV5-1 and TRBJ2-1): KAGVTQTPRYLIKTRGQQVTLSCSPISGHRSVSWYQQTPGQGLQFLFEYFSETQRNKGNFPGRFSGRQFSNSRSEMNVSTLELGDSALYLCASSPSSGGAWNEQFFGPGTRLTVL.

The genes are TRBV6-5 and TRBJ2-1, with no clear D. CDR1 is MNHEY, CDR2 SVGAGI, per germline. The CDR3 spans 13 residues. Between the trimmed V and J ends, which lost 10 bases and 6 bases, there was a span of 16 bases. CDR3 protein: CATALANRNEQFF. The CDR3 DNA follows: TGTGCCACAGCCCTGGCTAACCGCAATGAGCAGTTCTTC.

The count of this clone is one. The J gene is TRBJ1-2, the V gene TRBV12-3 or TRBV12-4; tentatively, D is TRBD1 (5 bases). With 6 bases removed from V and 4 bases from J, the gap between germline ends came to 9 bases. This CDR3 comprises 12 residues. The CDR3 DNA sequence: TGTGCCAGCAGCTCCGACAGCTATGGCTACACCTTC. Encoded protein: CASSSDSYGYTF.

The chain employs TRBV5-5 and TRBJ1-5, with 7 bases matching TRBD1. Germline V CDR1 and CDR2: SGHKS, YYEKEE (reference sequence). The CDR3 length is 15 residues. The trim removed 0 bases at V and 5 bases at J, leaving 5 bases unmatched. The CDR3 DNA reads as TGTGCCAGCAGCTTGGCCCTGACAGGGCATCAGCCCCAGCATTTT. Translating gives CASSLALTGHQPQHF.

J is TRBJ2-2 and V is TRBV11-2, with no clear D. This CDR3 is built from 16 residues. The germline V and J ends were trimmed by 2 bases and 4 bases, with 14 bases remaining between them. Germline CDR1 and CDR2: SGHAT and FQNNGV. The chain's CDR3 is CASSLMGSAGTGELFF. CDR3 DNA sequence: TGTGCCAGCAGCTTAATGGGTTCGGCAGGCACCGGGGAGCTGTTTTTT.

This chain links TRBV29-1 with TRBJ1-1; maybe TRBD1 (6 bases). Germline loops: CDR1 SQVTM, CDR2 ANQGSEA. The CDR3 runs to 14 residues. The V gene lost 6 bases and the J gene lost 1 base, with 15 bases spanning the gap. CDR3 sequence: CSVDPRGGNTEAFF. The CDR3 DNA sequence: TGCAGCGTCGATCCCAGGGGAGGGAACACTGAAGCTTTCTTT.